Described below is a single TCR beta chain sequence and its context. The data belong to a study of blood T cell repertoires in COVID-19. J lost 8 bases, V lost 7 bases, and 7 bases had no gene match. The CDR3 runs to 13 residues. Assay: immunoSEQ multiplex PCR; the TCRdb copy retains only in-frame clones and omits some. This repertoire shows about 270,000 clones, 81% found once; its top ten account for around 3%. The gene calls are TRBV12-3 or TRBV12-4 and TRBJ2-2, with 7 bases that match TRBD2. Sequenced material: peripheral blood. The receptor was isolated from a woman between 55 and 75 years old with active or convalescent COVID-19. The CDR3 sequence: CASNTQGLGELFF. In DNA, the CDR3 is TGTGCCAGCAACACTCAGGGACTAGGGGAGCTGTTTTTT.